Given below is one TCR beta chain in context. The antigen remains undetermined. The V end was cut by 5 bases, the J end by 7 bases, with 20 bases between. Germline-derived CDR1 and CDR2 are MDHEN and SYDVKM. This CDR3 region has 15 residues. The sample is drawn from a study of response to subunit inactivated influenza vaccine. Study results and caveats: Each seasonal flu vaccination may recruit only limited new T cells, authors suggested.

One entry per CDR3 protein results from TCRdb running MiXCR on the RT-PCR reads. This table holds more than 250,000 distinct CDR3 sequences, about a fifth found once. The receptor was derived from a man between 50 and 75 years old who received an inactivated influenza vaccine. This chain connects TRBV28 to TRBJ1-1; D is unresolved. The sample here was PBMCs from blood, taken 21 months after vaccination. CDR3 nucleotide sequence: TGTGCCAGCAGTGCTCCCCCGGAAGAGATTGATGAAGCTTTCTTT. Its protein product is CASSAPPEEIDEAFF.